This T cell receptor beta chain stems from a study of cytomegalovirus exposure and HLA in healthy donors. Turning to this clone: Its specificity is not known.

This CDR3 is built from 15 residues. V lost 1 base to trimming and J lost 8 bases, with 17 bases between them. Germline V CDR1 and CDR2: LGHNA, YNFKEQ. Study results and caveats: The productive fraction for most TCR beta V segments was about 87% or about 30% in an earlier analysis. Immune exposure information comprised only CMV serostatus.

The PCR ran on 60 Vbeta and 13 Jbeta primers. Sequenced by immunoSEQ multiplex PCR; TCRdb stores in-frame clones only, minus some. The sample records 170,000 or so clones, roughly 80% being singletons. The chain links TRBV4-2 to TRBJ1-2; possible D gene TRBD1, 6 bases. This TCR was recovered from a boy aged 10-17 years in good health and CMV-seronegative. The sample was PBMCs. CDR3 protein: CASSQGGGAGRGYTF. The CDR3 DNA is TGTGCCAGCAGCCAAGGGGGGGGCGCGGGCAGAGGCTACACCTTC.